The 26 T cell receptor beta chains listed next were all sequenced from one sample in a study of CD8+ T cells in alopecia areata. Following extraction, RNA underwent reverse transcription to cDNA, which served as the sequencing template. Clones were read by immunoSEQ multiplex PCR, and TCRdb kept only the in-frame ones, dropping some. The sample consists of more than 100,000 clones, 45% to 65% of them appearing once. The sample consisted of CD4+ T cells sorted from blood, taken at week 0. These TCRs come from a human donor with alopecia areata.

This clone was counted between two and nine times. The chain is built from TRBV4-1 and TRBJ2-7; the D gene is possibly TRBD2 (6 bases). This CDR3 contains 13 residues. Trimming shortened V by 4 bases and J by 1 base, and 8 bases separated the two germline ends. The germline V gene has CDR1 MGHRA and CDR2 YSYEKL. This CDR3 reads CASSLGGSYEQYF. CDR3 DNA: TGCGCCAGCAGCCTCGGAGGGTCCTACGAGCAGTACTTC.

The V and J genes are TRBV5-6 and TRBJ2-7; possible D gene TRBD1, 6 bases. Germline V gene data show CDR1 as SGHDT and CDR2 as YYEEEE. V lost 3 bases and J 5 bases, leaving 18 bases between the germline ends. CDR3 length: 15 residues. CDR3 loop: CASSWQGTLGDEQYF. The CDR3 bases are TGTGCCAGCAGCTGGCAGGGGACACTGGGTGACGAGCAGTACTTC.

This clone was picked up a small number of times. The chain has TRBV27 and TRBJ1-5; 7 nucleotides match TRBD1. Germline V CDR1 and CDR2: MNHEY, SMNVEV (reference sequence). The trim removed 6 bases at V and 2 bases at J, leaving 7 bases unmatched. The CDR3 has 15 residues. Here the CDR3 reads CASRNQGVGNQPQHF. The CDR3 DNA sequence: TGTGCCAGCAGGAATCAGGGGGTCGGCAATCAGCCCCAGCATTTT.

This clone was seen a handful of times. This chain uses TRBV10-3 with TRBJ2-7; D uncertain. CDR1 is ENHRY, CDR2 SYGVKD, per germline. V was clipped by 2 bases and J by 4 bases, with 3 bases between them. The CDR3 is 11 amino acids. The CDR3 spells CAISEDYEQYF. In DNA form, the CDR3 reads TGTGCCATCAGTGAGGATTACGAGCAGTACTTC.

The V and J genes are TRBV6-6 and TRBJ2-5, with 8 bases lining up with TRBD2. Germline loops: CDR1 MNHNY, CDR2 SVGAGI (reference sequence). This CDR3 comprises 12 residues. Losses at the gene ends were 8 bases for V and 5 bases for J; bases not matched to a gene: 4. The DNA for the CDR3 is TGTGCCAGCGCGGGGGGCCTGGAGACCCAGTACTTC. This codes for CASAGGLETQYF.

The V gene is TRBV10-3, the J gene TRBJ2-2, with 8 bases fitting TRBD2. The CDR3 has 17 amino acids. With V trimmed by 10 bases and J by 9 bases, 22 bases remained unmatched. The germline gives CDR1 ENHRY, CDR2 SYGVKD. The CDR3 DNA reads TGTGCCACCAAAGCCGAGACGGGACTAGTGTCTTTCCGGGAGCTGTTTTTT. It specifies CATKAETGLVSFRELFF.

For this clone: Other nucleotide sequences in the sample specify the same CDR3. The chain couples TRBV5-1 to TRBJ1-1; D gene unclear. Between the trimmed V and J ends, which lost 0 bases and 1 base, there was a span of 4 bases. There are 13 residues in the CDR3. Germline V CDR1 and CDR2: SGHRS, YFSETQ. This CDR3 reads CASSLEPNTEAFF. The CDR3 DNA sequence: TGCGCCAGCAGCTTGGAGCCGAACACTGAAGCTTTCTTT.

The chain combines TRBV9 with TRBJ1-3; D is unclear. The germline V gene encodes CDR1 SGDLS and CDR2 YYNGEE. Trimming shortened V by 0 bases and J by 0 bases, and 7 bases separated the two germline ends. The CDR3 spans 15 residues. The CDR3 nucleotides read TGTGCCAGCAGCGTAGGGGAAAGCTCTGGAAACACCATATATTTT. Translated, it gives CASSVGESSGNTIYF. Based on the CDR3 plus reference TRBV9 and TRBJ1-3, the full variable domain is DSGVTQTPKHLITATGQRVTLRCSPRSGDLSVYWYQQSLDQGLQFLIQYYNGEERAKGNILERFSAQQFPDLHSELNLSSLELGDSALYFCASSVGESSGNTIYFGEGSWLTVV.

This clone appeared a few times. The V call is TRBV29-1, the J call TRBJ2-5, with D uncertain. Between the trimmed V and J ends, which lost 7 bases and 2 bases, there was a span of 14 bases. Germline V lookup: CDR1 SQVTM, CDR2 ANQGSEA. The CDR3 loop spans 13 amino acids. CDR3 region: CSALPGGQETQYF. The CDR3 nucleotides are TGCAGCGCGCTCCCGGGCGGTCAAGAGACCCAGTACTTC. Full variable domain (missing parts from reference TRBV29-1 and TRBJ2-5): SAVISQKPSRDICQRGTSLTIQCQVDSQVTMMFWYRQQPGQSLTLIATANQGSEATYESGFVIDKFPISRPNLTFSTLTVSNMSPEDSSIYLCSALPGGQETQYFGPGTRLLVL.

The CDR3: CASSPDREETQYF. For the CDR3, the DNA is TGTGCCAGCAGCCCGGACAGGGAAGAGACCCAGTACTTC. The V call is TRBV11-2, the J call TRBJ2-5, with 8 bases fitting TRBD1. V gave up 5 bases and J gave up 3 bases; unmatched junction bases: 2. The CDR3 totals 13 residues. From germline, CDR1 is SGHAT and CDR2 FQNNGV.

This clone was counted between two and nine times. CDR3 DNA: TGCGCCAGCAGCCAAGAATTGTCAGGGGGTAGAGAGACCCAGTACTTC. Amino acids: CASSQELSGGRETQYF. The chain has TRBV4-1 and TRBJ2-5; 7 bases map to TRBD1. The V and J ends lost 0 bases and 4 bases, in that order; junction bases with no gene match: 8. CDR1 is MGHRA and CDR2 is YSYEKL in the germline V gene. The length of the CDR3 is 16 residues.

The chain joins TRBV7-2 to TRBJ1-3, with D hard to call. Per the germline V gene, CDR1 is SGHTA and CDR2 is FQGNSA. The CDR3 is made up of 16 amino acids. Trimming shortened V by 1 base and J by 0 bases, and 10 bases separated the two germline ends. CDR3 sequence reads: CASSLEWAGSGNTIYF. The CDR3 DNA reads as TGTGCCAGCAGCTTAGAGTGGGCGGGCTCTGGAAACACCATATATTTT. The full variable domain, with the rest looked up from reference TRBV7-2 and TRBJ1-3, is GAGVSQSPSNKVTEKGKDVELRCDPISGHTALYWYRQSLGQGLEFLIYFQGNSAPDKSGLPSDRFSAERTGGSVSTLTIQRTQQEDSAVYLCASSLEWAGSGNTIYFGEGSWLTVV.

This clone was seen just once. The chain carries TRBV5-1 and TRBJ2-7, with D perhaps matching TRBD2 (6 bases). Germline V gene sequence: CDR1 SGHRS, CDR2 YFSETQ. The V end was cut by 0 bases, the J end by 0 bases, with 10 bases between. The CDR3 extends over 15 amino acids. The CDR3 DNA sequence: TGCGCCAGCAGCTTGGTAGCTAGCGACTCCTACGAGCAGTACTTC. It codes for CASSLVASDSYEQYF.

Only a few counts were recorded for this clone. This sample also contains other DNA sequences that code for the same CDR3. V usage is TRBV7-2 and J usage is TRBJ1-5, with D possibly TRBD1 on 5 matching bases. The CDR3 contains 13 residues. Trimming pared 3 bases from V and 10 bases from J, leaving 13 bases between. Germline V gives CDR1 SGHTA, CDR2 FQGNSA. The CDR3 DNA reads TGTGCCAGCAGCTTGGGGGGAGGCGGCCCCCAGCATTTT. It yields the protein CASSLGGGGPQHF.

This clone occurred a few times. This sample includes further DNA sequences coding for the same CDR3. The rearrangement uses TRBV4-1 and TRBJ2-5; TRBD2 is a possible D gene (7 bases). This CDR3 region has 13 residues. The germline CDR1 and CDR2 sequences are MGHRA and YSYEKL. V was clipped by 3 bases and J by 4 bases, with 9 bases between them. DNA for the CDR3: TGCGCCAGCAGCCAGAGGGGGGGAGAGACCCAGTACTTC. Translation: CASSQRGGETQYF.

The V call is TRBV19, the J call TRBJ2-3; the D is unclear. There are 13 residues in the CDR3. Trimming shortened V by 5 bases and J by 6 bases, and 12 bases separated the two germline ends. Germline V CDR1 and CDR2: LNHDA, SQIVND (reference sequence). Here the CDR3 reads CASSVRLLDTQYF. The CDR3 DNA reads TGTGCCAGTAGTGTAAGATTGCTGGATACGCAGTATTTT.

This clone was seen a few times. V gene TRBV25-1 combines with J gene TRBJ2-5; TRBD2 matches 7 bases. J gave up 5 bases and V 3 bases, and 12 bases lay outside the gene matches. This CDR3 contains 16 residues. CDR1 and CDR2 (germline): MGHDK, SYGVNS. CDR3 region: CASSDLTREGSETQYF. The CDR3, as DNA: TGTGCCAGCAGTGATTTAACCAGGGAGGGGTCGGAGACCCAGTACTTC.

V is TRBV5-4 and J is TRBJ2-3; TRBD1 agrees at 7 bases. Germline V gene data show CDR1 as SGHNT and CDR2 as YYREEE (reference sequence). This CDR3 comprises 15 residues. The ends lost 7 bases at V and 4 bases at J; junction bases unmatched: 12. The CDR3 DNA reads TGTGCCAGCCGCAGCACCACAGGGGTTTCAGATACGCAGTATTTT. As protein: CASRSTTGVSDTQYF.

The rearrangement links TRBV7-2 to TRBJ1-2, with unresolved D. This CDR3 is built from 15 residues. Looked up from germline, CDR1 is SGHTA and CDR2 is FQGNSA. Trimming removed 3 bases from V and 8 bases from J, with 19 bases in between. The DNA of the CDR3 is TGTGCCAGCAGCTTTCCCCCCCCAGCGCCGGGGGGCTACACCTTC. As protein: CASSFPPPAPGGYTF.

This clone was counted only a few times. The chain recombines TRBV28 with TRBJ2-7; TRBD2 agrees at 11 bases. V lost 3 bases, J lost 0 bases, and 16 bases stayed unmatched. The CDR3 runs to 20 residues. Germline CDR1 is MDHEN and CDR2 is SYDVKM. The CDR3 loop is CASSFYVDSGRGIRSYEQYF. The CDR3 DNA sequence: TGTGCCAGCAGTTTTTATGTCGATAGCGGGAGGGGAATTCGCTCCTACGAGCAGTACTTC.

The chain is built from TRBV4-2 and TRBJ2-7; 8 nucleotides match TRBD1. The CDR3 consists of 14 residues. The J segment lost 4 bases and the V segment lost 3 bases, leaving 5 bases of the junction unmatched. Germline CDR1 is LGHNA and CDR2 is YNFKEQ. In DNA form, the CDR3 reads TGTGCCAGCAGCCACGGGACAGGTTGGTACGAGCAGTACTTC. As protein: CASSHGTGWYEQYF.

The chain is built from TRBV5-4 and TRBJ2-1, with D perhaps given as TRBD1 or TRBD2 (6 bases each). The CDR3 contains 16 residues. Germline V gives CDR1 SGHNT, CDR2 YYREEE (reference sequence). The V and J ends lost 4 bases and 4 bases respectively, with 18 bases between them. The CDR3 reads CASSIPLRGEYNEQFF. CDR3 bases: TGTGCCAGCAGCATACCGTTGAGGGGGGAGTACAATGAGCAGTTCTTC.

The chain links TRBV10-3 to TRBJ1-1; the match to TRBD1 covers 10 bases. CDR1 ENHRY and CDR2 SYGVKD come from the germline V gene. CDR3 length: 16 residues. V was pared by 1 base and J by 7 bases, with 9 bases of the junction left unmatched. The DNA of the CDR3 is TGTGCCATCAGTGAGTATGGCGGAAGGGACAGGGGTGAAGCTTTCTTT. As protein: CAISEYGGRDRGEAFF.

This chain connects TRBV19 to TRBJ2-5, with a possible D match to TRBD2 (6 bases). This CDR3 is 13 amino acids long. V lost 8 bases and J lost 5, with 15 bases in between. The germline gives CDR1 LNHDA, CDR2 SQIVND (reference sequence). The CDR3 DNA follows: TGTGCCAGTGCATTCAACCGGGGGGAGACCCAGTACTTC. It translates to CASAFNRGETQYF.

This clone was seen more than once but under ten times. The chain couples TRBV27 to TRBJ2-1; 7 bases align to TRBD1. The CDR3 is made up of 16 amino acids. Germline lookup yields CDR1 MNHEY and CDR2 SMNVEV (reference sequence). Unmatched junction bases numbered 13, after V lost 4 bases and J lost 7 bases. In DNA form, the CDR3 reads TGTGCCAGCAGTTCCTTTGGGGACAGAAGGACAAATGAGCAGTTCTTC. This sequence encodes CASSSFGDRRTNEQFF.

This chain connects TRBV9 to TRBJ2-5, with D possibly being TRBD2 (5 bases). Germline CDR1 reads SGDLS; CDR2 reads YYNGEE. The CDR3 runs 13 residues. The germline V and J ends were trimmed by 6 bases and 5 bases, with 14 bases remaining between them. CDR3 protein: CASNPASGETQYF. The CDR3 DNA follows: TGTGCCAGCAACCCGGCGTCGGGGGAGACCCAGTACTTC.